This entry lists 26 T cell receptor beta chains sequenced from one sample in a study of blood T cell repertoires in COVID-19. Produced via immunoSEQ multiplex PCR; TCRdb's table is partial and in-frame only. The profile shows 250,000 to 350,000 clones, about 88% of them singletons. The sample was peripheral blood. Receptor source: a human donor with COVID-19, enrolled during active disease. The donor label of this sample is uncertain.

About this clone itself: Other nucleotide sequences in the sample specify the same CDR3. The V call is TRBV9, the J call TRBJ2-2; 8 bases map to TRBD1. J was trimmed by 4 bases and V by 3 bases; bases with no gene match: 2. The length of the CDR3 is 14 residues. Germline V lookup: CDR1 SGDLS, CDR2 YYNGEE. Here the CDR3 reads CASSATGGTGELFF. CDR3 nucleotide sequence: TGTGCCAGCAGCGCCACAGGGGGCACCGGGGAGCTGTTTTTT.

This sequence joins TRBV28 and TRBJ1-1; possible D gene TRBD1, 5 bases. CDR1 and CDR2 (germline): MDHEN, SYDVKM. Trimming shortened V by 6 bases and J by 0 bases, and 14 bases separated the two germline ends. The CDR3 loop spans 15 amino acids. The DNA for the CDR3 is TGTGCCAGCAGACTAGGCGGGGCTCTGAACACTGAAGCTTTCTTT. It translates to CASRLGGALNTEAFF.

The V and J genes are TRBV28 and TRBJ2-5; 9 nucleotides line up with TRBD1. The CDR3 length is 15 residues. In germline, CDR1 is MDHEN, CDR2 SYDVKM. The V gene end was trimmed by 3 bases and the J gene end by 2 bases; junction bases not matched to a gene: 4. The CDR3 region is CASSFSTGGQETQYF. As DNA, the CDR3 is TGTGCCAGCAGTTTCTCGACAGGGGGGCAAGAGACCCAGTACTTC.

Only a few counts were recorded for this clone. This chain joins TRBV4-3 and TRBJ2-7, with TRBD2 matching over 7 bases. V trimming: 1 base; J trimming: 4 bases; junction bases outside the gene matches: 4. The germline gives CDR1 LGHNA, CDR2 YSLEER. This CDR3 comprises 14 residues. As DNA, the CDR3 is TGCGCCAGCAGCCAAGCCGGGGGGTGGTACGAGCAGTACTTC. Its protein product is CASSQAGGWYEQYF.

The chain combines TRBV12-5 with TRBJ1-5, with no clear D. V was cut by 0 bases and J by 7 bases, with 4 bases left in between. Germline CDR1 reads LGHNT; CDR2 reads FRNRAP. The CDR3 totals 12 residues. The CDR3 sequence is CASGLVAQPQHF. CDR3 coding DNA: TGTGCTAGTGGTTTGGTAGCGCAGCCCCAGCATTTT.

The chain links TRBV7-2 to TRBJ1-5; TRBD1 is a possible D gene (5 bases). The CDR3 totals 17 residues. The germline gives CDR1 SGHTA, CDR2 FQGNSA. Trimming shortened V by 2 bases and J by 0 bases, and 14 bases separated the two germline ends. CDR3 in amino acids: CASSLSGQLDSNQPQHF. CDR3 coding DNA: TGTGCCAGCAGCTTATCAGGGCAACTCGATAGCAATCAGCCCCAGCATTTT.

Only one count was recorded for this clone. This chain connects TRBV7-2 to TRBJ1-1; unclear D gene. Looked up from germline, CDR1 is SGHTA and CDR2 is FQGNSA. Trimming removed 1 base from V and 6 bases from J, with 9 bases in between. The CDR3 length is 13 residues. This CDR3 reads CASSLVGWAEAFF. The CDR3 DNA reads as TGTGCCAGCAGCTTAGTCGGGTGGGCTGAAGCTTTCTTT.

The chain has TRBV30 and TRBJ1-3; D is perhaps TRBD1 (6 bases). The CDR3 has 13 amino acids. V gave up 1 base and J gave up 3 bases, with 7 bases separating them. CDR1 and CDR2 from the germline V gene are GTSNPN and SVGIG (reference sequence). Here the CDR3 reads CAWSAGVGNTIYF. CDR3 in DNA: TGTGCCTGGAGTGCAGGGGTTGGAAACACCATATATTTT. The whole variable domain, remainder taken from reference TRBV30 and TRBJ1-3, is SQTIHQWPATLVQPVGSPLSLECTVEGTSNPNLYWYRQAAGRGLQLLFYSVGIGQISSEVPQNLSASRPQDRQFILSSKKLLLSDSGFYLCAWSAGVGNTIYFGEGSWLTVV.

This clone was seen at least ten times. CDR3 nucleotides: TGTGCCAGCAGTGAATTGGACAGGGATTACTATGGCTACACCTTC. Protein: CASSELDRDYYGYTF. The chain carries TRBV25-1 and TRBJ1-2; 8 bases fit TRBD1. The CDR3 consists of 15 residues. Unmatched junction bases numbered 4, after V lost 1 base and J lost 3 bases. The germline V gene has CDR1 MGHDK and CDR2 SYGVNS.

This chain joins TRBV7-2 and TRBJ2-7; D is possibly TRBD2 (8 bases). CDR3 length: 13 residues. Germline assignment: CDR1 SGHTA and CDR2 FQGNSA. V was shortened by 8 bases and J by 3 bases, with 14 bases between the two germline ends. The CDR3 is CASRDSGSYEQYF. CDR3 bases: TGTGCCAGCCGGGACAGCGGGAGCTACGAGCAGTACTTC.

The V call is TRBV7-2, the J call TRBJ1-1; D remains ambiguous. V was clipped by 2 bases and J by 1 base, with 11 bases between them. Germline loops: CDR1 SGHTA, CDR2 FQGNSA. The CDR3 is 15 residues long. The CDR3 DNA reads TGTGCCAGCAGCTTAATTTCCGGTACGAACACTGAAGCTTTCTTT. This sequence encodes CASSLISGTNTEAFF.

This clone came up a few times. The genes are TRBV5-4 and TRBJ1-1; D is possibly TRBD1 (6 bases). V was cut by 5 bases and J by 1 base, with 24 bases left in between. Per the germline V gene, CDR1 is SGHNT and CDR2 is YYREEE (reference sequence). The CDR3 sequence is 18 residues long. The CDR3 protein is CASSHGGRGAQPNTEAFF. In nucleotides, the CDR3 is TGTGCCAGCAGTCATGGAGGGCGGGGGGCGCAACCGAACACTGAAGCTTTCTTT.

This clone was picked up one time. V gene TRBV7-9 combines with J gene TRBJ2-1, with TRBD2 matching over 8 bases. CDR3 size: 14 residues. Trimming cost V 5 bases and J 10 bases; bases outside gene matches: 10. Germline lookup yields CDR1 SEHNR and CDR2 FQNEAQ (reference sequence). For the CDR3, the DNA is TGTGCCAGCAGCGATGGCGAAGCGGGGGTGGAGCAGTTCTTC. As protein: CASSDGEAGVEQFF.

The CDR3 spells CASSSLFLAGEYEQYF. DNA for the CDR3: TGTGCCAGCAGCTCCCTATTCCTAGCGGGGGAATACGAGCAGTACTTC. V is TRBV6-6 and J is TRBJ2-7; 10 nucleotides agree with TRBD2. The germline V gene has CDR1 MNHNY and CDR2 SVGAGI (reference sequence). CDR3 size: 16 residues. V gave up 6 bases and J gave up 4 bases; unmatched junction bases: 12.

The chain is built from TRBV12-3 or TRBV12-4 and TRBJ1-1, with no clear D. CDR3 length: 13 residues. V lost 7 bases and J lost 1, with 10 bases in between. The CDR3, as DNA: TGTGCCAGCACCGTAATGGCGAACACTGAAGCTTTCTTT. This codes for CASTVMANTEAFF.

This clone was counted a single time. The chain is built from TRBV12-3 or TRBV12-4 and TRBJ1-2; D uncertain. CDR3 size: 13 residues. V dropped 8 bases and J dropped 8 bases, with 18 bases sitting between them. The DNA for the CDR3 is TGTGCCAGCTCCCCCAATAAACAGCGGGGCTACACCTTC. Its protein is CASSPNKQRGYTF.

The V and J genes are TRBV9 and TRBJ2-2; possibly TRBD2 for D (7 bases). The CDR3 is made up of 16 amino acids. The germline CDR1 and CDR2 sequences are SGDLS and YYNGEE. V lost 4 bases and J 1 base, leaving 14 bases between the germline ends. DNA for the CDR3: TGTGCCAGCAGCCCCCAAGGGGGGGGGAACACCGGGGAGCTGTTTTTT. Translated, it gives CASSPQGGGNTGELFF.

This clone came up a few times. The CDR3 nucleotides read TGTGCCAGCAGTCCAACAGGGTACGGTCAACAGCCCCAGCATTTT. Protein sequence: CASSPTGYGQQPQHF. The rearrangement uses TRBV27 and TRBJ1-5; possible D gene TRBD1, 6 bases. Per the germline V gene, CDR1 is MNHEY and CDR2 is SMNVEV (reference sequence). V dropped 5 bases and J dropped 7 bases, with 18 bases sitting between them. The length of the CDR3 is 15 residues.

The rearrangement links TRBV20-1 to TRBJ1-2; D not resolved. V was clipped by 3 bases and J by 4 bases, with 12 bases between them. The length of the CDR3 is 13 residues. CDR1 DFQATT and CDR2 SNEGSKA come from the germline V gene (reference sequence). For the CDR3, the DNA is TGCAGTGCTAGTAATATACGAGGCTATGGCTACACCTTC. Encoded protein: CSASNIRGYGYTF.

The V and J genes are TRBV29-1 and TRBJ2-1; tentative D call: TRBD2 (5 bases). The V end was cut by 2 bases, the J end by 12 bases, with 11 bases between. The CDR3 is made up of 11 amino acids. CDR1 SQVTM and CDR2 ANQGSEA come from the germline V gene. The CDR3 region is CSVENGEGQFF. For the CDR3, the DNA is TGCAGCGTTGAAAACGGGGAAGGGCAGTTCTTC.

This clone was seen repeatedly, ten times or more. The chain uses TRBV18 and TRBJ1-1; 8 nucleotides match TRBD1. Germline loops: CDR1 KGHSH, CDR2 LQKENI. The CDR3 covers 16 residues. Unmatched junction bases numbered 9, after V lost 3 bases and J lost 3 bases. Written as DNA, the CDR3 is TGTGCCAGCTCACCGGAGGCAGGGGGCGCTTACACTGAAGCTTTCTTT. Protein product: CASSPEAGGAYTEAFF.

The chain combines TRBV5-4 with TRBJ2-3, with TRBD2 matching 10 bases. The ends lost 4 bases at V and 1 base at J; junction bases unmatched: 6. CDR1 SGHNT and CDR2 YYREEE come from the germline V gene (reference sequence). This CDR3 is built from 16 residues. The CDR3 here is CASSPRLAGGTDTQYF. As DNA, the CDR3 is TGTGCCAGCAGCCCCAGGCTAGCGGGAGGCACAGATACGCAGTATTTT.

This clone was seen only once. This rearrangement joins TRBV30 to TRBJ1-6; D possibly corresponds to TRBD1 (6 bases). The CDR3 spans 14 residues. V was shortened by 0 bases and J by 5 bases, with 8 bases between the two germline ends. The germline CDR1 and CDR2 sequences are GTSNPN and SVGIG (reference sequence). The CDR3 loop reads CAWSVKGDNSPLHF. The CDR3 DNA reads TGTGCCTGGAGTGTTAAGGGGGATAATTCACCCCTCCACTTT.

The DNA for the CDR3 is TGCGCCAGCAGCCAAGATCTCTTACAGGAAAAGTACTTC. Translated, it gives CASSQDLLQEKYF. The J gene is TRBJ2-7, the V gene TRBV4-3; D perhaps matches TRBD1 (5 bases). Germline V lookup: CDR1 LGHNA, CDR2 YSLEER. Trimming stripped 0 bases from V and 11 bases from J, with 14 bases between. The CDR3 is made up of 13 amino acids.

The J gene is TRBJ1-1, the V gene TRBV6-5, with unresolved D. Germline V gene data show CDR1 as MNHEY and CDR2 as SVGAGI. Trimming removed 0 bases from V and 8 bases from J, with 10 bases in between. The CDR3 has 13 residues. The CDR3, as DNA: TGTGCCAGCAGTTACTCGATCTCACACGAAGCTTTCTTT. Amino acid sequence: CASSYSISHEAFF.

The V gene is TRBV28, the J gene TRBJ2-2, with 14 bases aligning to TRBD2. Unmatched junction bases numbered 5, after V lost 0 bases and J lost 8 bases. The length of the CDR3 is 17 residues. CDR1 is MDHEN, CDR2 SYDVKM, per germline. The CDR3 bases are TGTGCCAGCAGTTTATGGCGACTAGCGGGAGGGCCTGGGGAGCTGTTTTTT. Translated: CASSLWRLAGGPGELFF.